The 10 T cell receptor beta chains reported below all come from one sample, sequenced in a study of spatial heterogeneity in lung cancer. TCRdb recomputed calls from the 5' RACE reads with MiXCR, one row per CDR3 protein. The top ten hold around 7% of the sample, which has 20,000 to 25,000 distinct CDR3 sequences, around 4.3% seen once. Time point defined: sample taken at primary tumor resection. The sequencing used PBMCs, collected at surgery. All receptors derive from a male donor with early-stage non-small cell lung cancer.

This clonotype was counted ten times or more. The chain links TRBV11-2 to TRBJ1-2; tentative D call: TRBD1 (5 bases). V was clipped by 2 bases and J by 0 bases, with 10 bases between them. The CDR3 is 15 residues long. The germline V gene encodes CDR1 SGHAT and CDR2 FQNNGV. The CDR3 sequence: CASSLPETANYGYTF. CDR3 in DNA: TGTGCCAGCAGCTTACCCGAGACAGCTAACTATGGCTACACCTTC.

J is TRBJ2-3 and V is TRBV10-1; D may be TRBD1 (5 bases). The CDR3 consists of 16 residues. Looked up from germline, CDR1 is WNHNN and CDR2 is SYGVQD (reference sequence). The V end lost 0 bases, the J end lost 10 bases, and 20 bases lay between the germline ends. The CDR3 DNA reads as TGCGCCAGCAGTGAGTCGCATCCCTCTACAGGTTCAGCGCAGTATTTT. Amino acid sequence: CASSESHPSTGSAQYF.

The table lists this clonotype with many counts. The CDR3 bases are TGCAGTGCCAACACCGCGGGGGAAGCCAAAAACATTCAGTACTTC. It specifies CSANTAGEAKNIQYF. The gene calls are TRBV20-1 and TRBJ2-4; 7 bases agree with TRBD2. This CDR3 has 15 amino acids. The germline gives CDR1 DFQATT, CDR2 SNEGSKA (reference sequence). Unmatched junction bases numbered 8, after V lost 6 bases and J lost 0 bases.

This clonotype was detected many times. This chain connects TRBV6-1 to TRBJ1-5, with D uncertain. The germline V gene encodes CDR1 MNHNS and CDR2 SASEGT. The CDR3 contains 13 residues. Trimming left V 2 bases short and J 4 bases short, with 6 bases between. This chain's CDR3 is CASSELRNQPQHF. DNA of the CDR3: TGTGCCAGCAGTGAATTGCGGAATCAGCCCCAGCATTTT.

This clonotype was observed a handful of times. The chain has TRBV2 and TRBJ2-4, with 11 bases fitting TRBD2. The CDR3 has 15 amino acids. Germline values: CDR1 SNHLY, CDR2 FYNNEI. V lost 8 bases to trimming and J lost 3 bases; unmatched junction nucleotides: 6. The chain's CDR3 is CASATSGGHKNIQYF. The CDR3 coding sequence is TGTGCCAGCGCCACTAGCGGGGGACACAAAAACATTCAGTACTTC.

This clonotype is medium-sized by share. The rearrangement joins TRBV7-8 to TRBJ2-1; D remains unclear. CDR3 length: 15 residues. Germline V CDR1 and CDR2: SGHVS, FQNEAQ. V lost 1 base, J lost 2 bases, and 9 bases lay in between. CDR3 sequence: CASSLEGGTYNEQFF. In DNA, the CDR3 is TGTGCCAGCAGCTTAGAGGGTGGAACCTACAATGAGCAGTTCTTC.

This clonotype was seen many times. The chain carries TRBV3-1 and TRBJ2-2; 12 nucleotides align to TRBD2. With 6 bases clipped from V and 4 bases from J, the junction kept 3 bases outside the gene matches. CDR1 is LGHDT and CDR2 is YNNKEL in the germline V gene (reference sequence). The CDR3 length is 15 residues. The CDR3: CASRRTSGITGELFF. The CDR3 nucleotides read TGTGCCAGCAGGCGGACTAGCGGGATCACCGGGGAGCTGTTTTTT. The whole variable domain, remainder taken from reference TRBV3-1 and TRBJ2-2, is DTAVSQTPKYLVTQMGNDKSIKCEQNLGHDTMYWYKQDSKKFLKIMFSYNNKELIINETVPNRFSPKSPDKAHLNLHINSLELGDSAVYFCASRRTSGITGELFFGEGSRLTVL.

As regards this clonotype: A much more abundant neighbour one base away suggests this may be a read error. V and J are TRBV9 and TRBJ2-3; D is unresolved. This CDR3 has 14 residues. Trimming took off 0 bases at V and 2 bases at J, with 7 bases between the two ends. CDR1 and CDR2 from the germline V gene are SGDLS and YYNGEE. The DNA of the CDR3 is TGTGCCAGCAGCGTAGACCTCGACACAGATACGCAGTATTTT. Translation gives CASSVDLDTDTQYF.

Ten or more counts support this clonotype. The chain links TRBV5-1 to TRBJ2-5, with 7 bases that match TRBD1. After removal of 4 bases from V and 2 bases from J, the junction contained 8 bases not matched to a gene. Germline V CDR1 and CDR2: SGHRS, YFSETQ. This CDR3 has 15 residues. The CDR3 DNA sequence: TGCGCCAGCAGCCGACAGGGTAATTATCAAGAGACCCAGTACTTC. Amino acids: CASSRQGNYQETQYF.

This clonotype appeared many times. The chain joins TRBV20-1 to TRBJ1-4; D unclear. CDR3 length: 16 residues. Germline V gene data show CDR1 as DFQATT and CDR2 as SNEGSKA (reference sequence). Trimming removed 0 bases from V and 0 bases from J, with 11 bases in between. CDR3 nucleotide sequence: TGCAGTGCTAGAGATGGCCCACCTGCAACTAATGAAAAACTGTTTTTT. It encodes CSARDGPPATNEKLFF.